The TCR beta chain described here comes from a study of blood T cell repertoires in COVID-19. In the study overall: COVID-19 samples collected from the United States, Italy and Spain covered acute and convalescent phases. Sources were T cells, B-cell-depleted T cells, or PBMCs; the material itself was cDNA or gDNA.

Study processing details: Researchers report that nucleated cell counts were estimated from reference gene primer amplification. Assay used: immunoSEQ multiplex PCR; TCRdb lists only in-frame clones, some missing. Clonal size and the V and J genes are those of that table, whereas D and trimming came from the DNA. This repertoire shows some 220,000 clones, around 80% found once; its top ten account for more than 5.5%. This clonotype was obtained from a human donor in a cohort sampled during active COVID-19. Source material: peripheral blood.

CDR3 region: CAWSEAGGLLQQYF. CDR3 bases: TGTGCCTGGAGTGAAGCGGGGGGGCTTCTCCAGCAGTACTTC. The chain employs TRBV30 and TRBJ2-7; 10 nucleotides agree with TRBD2. With 1 base clipped from V and 8 bases from J, the junction kept 8 bases outside the gene matches. The germline V gene encodes CDR1 GTSNPN and CDR2 SVGIG (reference sequence). The CDR3 extends over 14 amino acids. The variable domain in full, with the rest retrieved from reference TRBV30 and TRBJ2-7, is SQTIHQWPATLVQPVGSPLSLECTVEGTSNPNLYWYRQAAGRGLQLLFYSVGIGQISSEVPQNLSASRPQDRQFILSSKKLLLSDSGFYLCAWSEAGGLLQQYFGPGTRLTVT.